The rows below give T cell receptor beta chains drawn from one sample of a study of blood T cells in healthy people across ages. TCRdb ran MiXCR on the 5' RACE reads and lists one entry per CDR3 protein. The table records around 1.5 million distinct CDR3 sequences, about 40% of them present only once. The material sequenced was blood. The receptors here all came from a woman aged 18 to 35 in good health. Both conserved end residues are part of each CDR3. A D gene is named only where the DNA matches it firmly. A clone size is listed for some rows: how often the clone was seen (once, few, many), or a class if it is expanded.

j_call: TRBJ2-7
d_call: NA
v_call: TRBV2
clone_size: NA
cdr3_aa: CASRQSEPAYEQYF
cdr3_nt: TGTGCCAGTAGACAAAGCGAACCTGCCTACGAGCAGTACTTC

j_call: TRBJ1-4
d_call: NA
v_call: TRBV2
clone_size: NA
cdr3_aa: CAGRDNGEKLFF
cdr3_nt: TGTGCCGGCCGGGACAATGGGGAAAAACTGTTTTTT

j_call: TRBJ2-3
d_call: NA
v_call: TRBV30
clone_size: NA
cdr3_aa: CAWSEVPLDTQYF
cdr3_nt: TGTGCCTGGAGTGAGGTGCCCCTAGATACGCAGTATTTT

j_call: TRBJ2-2
d_call: NA
v_call: TRBV4-1
clone_size: NA
cdr3_aa: CASSQDPGNTGELFF
cdr3_nt: TGCGCCAGCAGCCAAGATCCGGGTAACACCGGGGAGCTGTTTTTT

j_call: TRBJ2-7
d_call: TRBD1
v_call: TRBV6-2/TRBV6-3
clone_size: many
cdr3_aa: CASSFPGQAIYEQYF
cdr3_nt: TGTGCCAGCAGTTTTCCGGGACAGGCGATCTACGAGCAGTACTTC

j_call: TRBJ1-1
d_call: NA
v_call: TRBV27
clone_size: NA
cdr3_aa: CASSSPGEVTEAFF
cdr3_nt: TGTGCCAGCAGTTCTCCCGGTGAGGTTACTGAAGCTTTCTTT

j_call: TRBJ1-1
d_call: NA
v_call: TRBV20-1
clone_size: few
cdr3_aa: CSAIMNTEAFF
cdr3_nt: TGCAGTGCTATCATGAACACTGAAGCTTTCTTT

j_call: TRBJ2-1
d_call: TRBD1
v_call: TRBV12-3/TRBV12-4
clone_size: few
cdr3_aa: CASRADPGQIYNEQFF
cdr3_nt: TGTGCCAGCAGAGCTGACCCGGGACAGATATACAATGAGCAGTTCTTC

j_call: TRBJ1-2
d_call: TRBD1
v_call: TRBV30
clone_size: NA
cdr3_aa: CAWRLRDRGNYGYTF
cdr3_nt: TGTGCCTGGAGGCTCCGGGACAGGGGAAACTATGGCTACACCTTC

j_call: TRBJ2-7
d_call: TRBD2
v_call: TRBV6-5
clone_size: once
cdr3_aa: CASRQGGRGEQYF
cdr3_nt: TGTGCCAGCCGGCAAGGAGGGAGGGGCGAGCAGTACTTC

j_call: TRBJ2-3
d_call: TRBD2
v_call: TRBV7-9
clone_size: NA
cdr3_aa: CASRSSGREGWTDTQYF
cdr3_nt: TGTGCCAGCAGATCCAGCGGGAGGGAAGGTTGGACAGATACGCAGTATTTT

j_call: TRBJ2-7
d_call: NA
v_call: TRBV7-2
clone_size: few
cdr3_aa: CASSFRDLAYEQYF
cdr3_nt: TGTGCCAGCAGCTTCCGGGACTTGGCCTACGAGCAGTACTTC